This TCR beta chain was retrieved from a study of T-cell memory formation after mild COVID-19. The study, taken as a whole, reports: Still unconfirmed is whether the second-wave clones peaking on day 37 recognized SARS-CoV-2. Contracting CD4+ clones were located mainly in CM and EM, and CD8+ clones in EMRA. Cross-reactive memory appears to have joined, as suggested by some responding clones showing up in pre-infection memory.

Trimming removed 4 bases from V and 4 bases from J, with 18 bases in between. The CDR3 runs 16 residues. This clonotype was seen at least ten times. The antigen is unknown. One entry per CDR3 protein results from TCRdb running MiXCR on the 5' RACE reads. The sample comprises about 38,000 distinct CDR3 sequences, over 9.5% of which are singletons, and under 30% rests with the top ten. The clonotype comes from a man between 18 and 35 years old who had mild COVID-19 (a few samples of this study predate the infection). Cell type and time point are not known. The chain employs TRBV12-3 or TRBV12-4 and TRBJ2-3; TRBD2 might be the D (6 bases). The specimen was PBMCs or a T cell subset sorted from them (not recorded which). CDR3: CASSSFLAIGADTQYF. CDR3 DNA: TGTGCCAGCAGTTCCTTCCTAGCGATCGGCGCAGATACGCAGTATTTT.